What follows are 14 T cell receptor beta chains derived from one specimen sequenced in a study of blood T cell repertoires in COVID-19 (dated by TCRdb to 2019 to 2021). Libraries were constructed by the immunoSEQ multiplex PCR assay. TCRdb obtained this table from immuneACCESS and retained in-frame rearrangements with V and J assigned. These tables miss some clones; where compared with another copy, unresolved V genes account for less than half of the shortfall, and the remainder is unexplained. For this sample the table gives 300,000 to 350,000 clones, of which about 91% were detected only once. 8.9% of the sample lies in the top ten. Sequencing was done on a sample of PBMCs or T cells enriched from blood (not recorded which). Source of these receptors: a woman aged 18-29 years who had recovered from COVID-19.

The genes are TRBV20-1 and TRBJ2-3, with 7 bases that match TRBD1. This CDR3 spans 14 amino acids. Germline lookup yields CDR1 DFQATT and CDR2 SNEGSKA (reference sequence). V shed 3 bases and J 6 bases; nucleotides not matched to a gene: 9. The CDR3 bases are TGCAGTGCTAGTAACAGGGGCTGGGCGGATACGCAGTATTTT. The encoded protein is CSASNRGWADTQYF.

This chain uses TRBV7-9 with TRBJ1-1; the D gene is possibly TRBD1 (6 bases). V was cut by 2 bases and J by 3 bases, with 10 bases left in between. The V gene's germline CDR1 is SEHNR and CDR2 FQNEAQ (reference sequence). CDR3 length: 14 amino acids. The CDR3 nucleotides read TGTGCCAGCAGCTTATATGACAGGTACACTGAAGCTTTCTTT. Translation: CASSLYDRYTEAFF. Filled out from reference TRBV7-9 and TRBJ1-1, the complete variable domain reads DTGVSQNPRHKITKRGQNVTFRCDPISEHNRLYWYRQTLGQGPEFLTYFQNEAQLEKSRLLSDRFSAERPKGSFSTLEIQRTEQGDSAMYLCASSLYDRYTEAFFGQGTRLTVV.

The gene calls are TRBV18 and TRBJ1-1; 7 bases line up with TRBD1. V lost 4 bases, J lost 0 bases, and 5 bases stayed unmatched. The V gene's germline CDR1 is KGHSH and CDR2 LQKENI. This CDR3 comprises 15 residues. This CDR3 is CASSLSGQMNTEAFF. The CDR3 DNA sequence: TGTGCCAGCTCACTATCGGGACAGATGAACACTGAAGCTTTCTTT.

The chain carries TRBV19 and TRBJ2-7, with D perhaps matching TRBD1 (6 bases). The CDR3 is 17 residues long. Germline loops: CDR1 LNHDA, CDR2 SQIVND (reference sequence). V was clipped by 3 bases and J by 2 bases, with 20 bases between them. The CDR3 DNA sequence: TGTGCCAGTAGTATTTCGATGTTTTGGGACAACGCCTACGAGCAGTACTTC. Amino acid sequence: CASSISMFWDNAYEQYF. Variable domain in full (rest from reference TRBV19 and TRBJ2-7): DGGITQSPKYLFRKEGQNVTLSCEQNLNHDAMYWYRQDPGQGLRLIYYSQIVNDFQKGDIAEGYSVSREKKESFPLTVTSAQKNPTAFYLCASSISMFWDNAYEQYFGPGTRLTVT.

In this sample, this clone turned up many times. One end of the junction varies from germline; a read error may be responsible. The gene calls are TRBV6-1 and TRBJ2-1; tentative D call: TRBD2 (5 bases). Looked up from germline, CDR1 is MNHNS and CDR2 is SASEGT. The CDR3 sequence is 16 residues long. Here the CDR3 reads CASSDASTGTPRRRLF. The DNA for the CDR3 is TGTGCCAGCAGTGATGCGAGCACCGGCACCCCGAGGAGGAGGCTCTTC.

The chain combines TRBV10-3 with TRBJ1-2, with D possibly matching TRBD1 (6 bases). V was cut by 4 bases and J by 5 bases, with 20 bases left in between. The germline gives CDR1 ENHRY, CDR2 SYGVKD. CDR3 length: 16 residues. The CDR3 DNA is TGTGCCATCAGTGGCCAGGGGCTGAAGTCGGGTTATGGCTACACCTTC. It encodes CAISGQGLKSGYGYTF.

The V call is TRBV5-4, the J call TRBJ1-1, with D unresolved. CDR3 length: 13 amino acids. Deletions cut 1 base from V and 4 bases from J, with 8 bases between. Germline CDR1 SGHNT, CDR2 YYREEE (reference sequence). The CDR3 region has the DNA TGTGCCAGCAGCTTGTGGGCAGCCACTGAAGCTTTCTTT. Its translation: CASSLWAATEAFF.

The chain couples TRBV27 to TRBJ1-1, with 7 bases matching TRBD1. Germline trimming cut 5 bases from V and 6 bases from J; bases unmatched to any gene: 12. The CDR3 runs to 15 residues. Germline CDR1 reads MNHEY; CDR2 reads SMNVEV (reference sequence). CDR3 bases: TGTGCCAGCAGTCCATTCCAGGGGGAGTTCGCTGAAGCTTTCTTT. Translation: CASSPFQGEFAEAFF.

This rearrangement joins TRBV7-2 to TRBJ1-2, with D perhaps TRBD1 (6 bases). Trimming pared 5 bases from V and 5 bases from J, leaving 12 bases between. This CDR3 comprises 13 residues. Germline values: CDR1 SGHTA, CDR2 FQGNSA. The CDR3 DNA sequence: TGTGCCAGCAGCGAAGGGGGTGGTTATGGCTACACCTTC. It specifies CASSEGGGYGYTF.

Concerning this clone itself: This sample also contains other DNA sequences that code for the same CDR3. This chain uses TRBV19 with TRBJ1-2; no clear D. Trimming stripped 3 bases from V and 6 bases from J, with 11 bases between. The germline V gene has CDR1 LNHDA and CDR2 SQIVND (reference sequence). This CDR3 is 13 amino acids long. The CDR3 region is CASSILGRDGYTF. CDR3 nucleotides: TGTGCCAGTAGTATTCTTGGGAGGGATGGCTACACCTTC.

The chain uses TRBV15 and TRBJ1-5; no definite D call. Germline V gene sequence: CDR1 LNHNV, CDR2 YYDKDF (reference sequence). This CDR3 spans 14 amino acids. Trimming cost V 2 bases and J 0 bases, with 5 bases left between them. Here the CDR3 reads CATSRLYSNQPQHF. In nucleotides, the CDR3 is TGTGCCACCAGCAGACTATATAGCAATCAGCCCCAGCATTTT. Full variable domain (remainder filled in from reference TRBV15 and TRBJ1-5): DAMVIQNPRYQVTQFGKPVTLSCSQTLNHNVMYWYQQKSSQAPKLLFHYYDKDFNNEADTPDNFQSRRPNTSFCFLDIRSPGLGDTAMYLCATSRLYSNQPQHFGDGTRLSIL.

The V gene is TRBV30, the J gene TRBJ2-5; D remains unclear. In germline, CDR1 is GTSNPN, CDR2 SVGIG (reference sequence). The CDR3 contains 11 residues. V was pared by 2 bases and J by 5 bases, with 6 bases between. CDR3 region: CAWSLAETQYF. The CDR3 DNA follows: TGTGCCTGGAGTCTGGCTGAGACCCAGTACTTC.

CDR3 DNA: TGCGCCAGCAGCTCCGGAGCGGGACAAGGAGATACGCAGTATTTT. As protein: CASSSGAGQGDTQYF. The J gene is TRBJ2-3, the V gene TRBV5-1, with D perhaps matching TRBD2 (7 bases). V was pared by 3 bases and J by 5 bases, with 16 bases between. CDR3 length: 15 residues. CDR1 and CDR2 (germline): SGHRS, YFSETQ. Together with reference TRBV5-1 and TRBJ2-3, the CDR3 gives the full variable domain: KAGVTQTPRYLIKTRGQQVTLSCSPISGHRSVSWYQQTPGQGLQFLFEYFSETQRNKGNFPGRFSGRQFSNSRSEMNVSTLELGDSALYLCASSSGAGQGDTQYFGPGTRLTVL.

The J gene is TRBJ2-1, the V gene TRBV4-1; TRBD2 matches at 12 bases. In germline, CDR1 is MGHRA, CDR2 YSYEKL. CDR3 length: 15 amino acids. Trimming cost V 4 bases and J 5 bases; bases outside gene matches: 3. This chain's CDR3 is CASSRGLAGHNEQFF. Written as DNA, the CDR3 is TGCGCCAGCAGCCGGGGACTAGCGGGCCACAATGAGCAGTTCTTC.